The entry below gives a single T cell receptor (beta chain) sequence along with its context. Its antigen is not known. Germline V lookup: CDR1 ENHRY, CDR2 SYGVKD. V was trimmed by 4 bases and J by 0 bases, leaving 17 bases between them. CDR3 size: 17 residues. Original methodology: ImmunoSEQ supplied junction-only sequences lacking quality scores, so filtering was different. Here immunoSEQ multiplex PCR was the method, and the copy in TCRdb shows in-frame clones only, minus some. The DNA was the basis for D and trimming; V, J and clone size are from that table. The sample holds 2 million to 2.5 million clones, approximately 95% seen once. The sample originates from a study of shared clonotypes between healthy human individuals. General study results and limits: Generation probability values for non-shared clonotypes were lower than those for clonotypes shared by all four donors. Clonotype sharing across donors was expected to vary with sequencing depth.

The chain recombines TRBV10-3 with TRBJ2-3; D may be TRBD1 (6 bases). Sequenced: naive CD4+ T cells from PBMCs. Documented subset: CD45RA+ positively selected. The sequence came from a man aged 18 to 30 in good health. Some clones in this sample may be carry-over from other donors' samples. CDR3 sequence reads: CAISASRGDQSTDTQYF. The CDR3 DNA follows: TGTGCCATCAGTGCGTCCAGGGGCGATCAAAGCACAGATACGCAGTATTTT.